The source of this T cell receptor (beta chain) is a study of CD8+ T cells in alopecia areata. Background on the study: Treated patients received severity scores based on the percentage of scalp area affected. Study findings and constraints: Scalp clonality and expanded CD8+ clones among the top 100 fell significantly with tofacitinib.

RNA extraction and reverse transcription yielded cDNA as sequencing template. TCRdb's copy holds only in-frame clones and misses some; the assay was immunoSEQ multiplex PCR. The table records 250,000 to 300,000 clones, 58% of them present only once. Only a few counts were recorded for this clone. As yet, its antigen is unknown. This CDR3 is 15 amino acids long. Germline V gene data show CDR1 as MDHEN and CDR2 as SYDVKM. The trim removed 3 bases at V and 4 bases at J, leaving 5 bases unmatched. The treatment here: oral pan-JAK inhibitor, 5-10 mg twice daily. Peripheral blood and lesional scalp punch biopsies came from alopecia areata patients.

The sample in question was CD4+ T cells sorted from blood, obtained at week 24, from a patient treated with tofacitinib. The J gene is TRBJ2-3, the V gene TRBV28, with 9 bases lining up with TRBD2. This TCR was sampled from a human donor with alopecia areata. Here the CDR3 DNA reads TGTGCCAGCAGTTTTATGCAGCGGGGGGCAGATACGCAGTATTTT. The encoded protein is CASSFMQRGADTQYF.